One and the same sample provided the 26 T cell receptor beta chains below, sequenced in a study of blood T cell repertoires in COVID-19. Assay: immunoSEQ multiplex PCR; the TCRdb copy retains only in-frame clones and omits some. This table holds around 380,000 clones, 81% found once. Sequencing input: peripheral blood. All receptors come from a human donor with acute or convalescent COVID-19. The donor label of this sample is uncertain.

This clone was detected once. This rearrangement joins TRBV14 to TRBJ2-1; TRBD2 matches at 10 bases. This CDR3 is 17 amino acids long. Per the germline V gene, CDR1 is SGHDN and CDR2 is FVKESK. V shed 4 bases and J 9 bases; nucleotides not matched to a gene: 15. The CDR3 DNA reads TGTGCCAGCAGCCCTCTAGGGACGGCTAGCGGGAGAGGTGAGCAGTTCTTC. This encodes CASSPLGTASGRGEQFF.

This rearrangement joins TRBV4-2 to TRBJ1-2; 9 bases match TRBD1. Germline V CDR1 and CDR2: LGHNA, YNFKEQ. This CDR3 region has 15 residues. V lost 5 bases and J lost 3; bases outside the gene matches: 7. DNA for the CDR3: TGTGCCAGCAGCGACCGACAGGGGGGGGACTATGGCTACACCTTC. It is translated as CASSDRQGGDYGYTF.

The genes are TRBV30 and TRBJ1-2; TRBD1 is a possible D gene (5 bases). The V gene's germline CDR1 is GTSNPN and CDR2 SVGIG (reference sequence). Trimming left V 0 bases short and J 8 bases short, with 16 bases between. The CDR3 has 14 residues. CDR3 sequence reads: CAWSVPQGWRGYTF. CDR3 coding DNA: TGTGCCTGGAGTGTACCCCAGGGATGGAGAGGCTACACCTTC.

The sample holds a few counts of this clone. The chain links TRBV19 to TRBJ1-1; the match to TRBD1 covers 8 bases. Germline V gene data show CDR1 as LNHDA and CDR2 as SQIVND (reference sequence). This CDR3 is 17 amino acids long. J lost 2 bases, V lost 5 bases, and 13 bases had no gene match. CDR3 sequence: CASSFARGQGANTEAFF. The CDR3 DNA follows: TGTGCCAGTAGTTTTGCTCGGGGGCAGGGGGCAAACACTGAAGCTTTCTTT.

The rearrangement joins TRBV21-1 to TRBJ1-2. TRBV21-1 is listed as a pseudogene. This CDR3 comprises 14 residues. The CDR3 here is CASSLGEGGYGYTF. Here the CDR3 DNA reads TGTGCCAGCAGCTTAGGGGAGGGAGGCTATGGCTACACCTTC.

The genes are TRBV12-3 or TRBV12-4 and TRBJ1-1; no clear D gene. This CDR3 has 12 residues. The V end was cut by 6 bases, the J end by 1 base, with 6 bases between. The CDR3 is CASRSGNTEAFF. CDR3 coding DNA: TGTGCCAGCAGATCCGGGAACACTGAAGCTTTCTTT.

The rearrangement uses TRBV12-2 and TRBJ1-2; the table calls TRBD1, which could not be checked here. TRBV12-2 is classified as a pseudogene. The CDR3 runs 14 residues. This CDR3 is CASRLGQVNYGYTF. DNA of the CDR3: TGTGCAAGTCGCTTAGGTCAGGTTAACTATGGCTACACCTTC.

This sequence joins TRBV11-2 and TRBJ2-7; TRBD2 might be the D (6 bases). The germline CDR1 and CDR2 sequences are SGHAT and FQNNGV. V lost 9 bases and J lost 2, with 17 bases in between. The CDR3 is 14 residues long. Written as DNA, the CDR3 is TGTGCCAGTCTACCGGGCGGGGAGACCTACGAGCAGTACTTC. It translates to CASLPGGETYEQYF.

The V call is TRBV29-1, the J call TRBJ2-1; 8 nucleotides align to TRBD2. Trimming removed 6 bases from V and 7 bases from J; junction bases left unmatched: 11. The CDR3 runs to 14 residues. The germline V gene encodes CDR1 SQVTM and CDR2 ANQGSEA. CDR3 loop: CSVYRGGGRNEQFF. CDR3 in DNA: TGCAGCGTGTATCGGGGGGGCGGTAGGAATGAGCAGTTCTTC.

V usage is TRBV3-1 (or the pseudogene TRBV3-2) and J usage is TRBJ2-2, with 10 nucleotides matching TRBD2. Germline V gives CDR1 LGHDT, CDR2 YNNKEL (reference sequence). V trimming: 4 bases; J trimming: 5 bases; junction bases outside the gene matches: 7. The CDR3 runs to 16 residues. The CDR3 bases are TGTGCCAGCAGCCCTCAAAGCGGGGGGGCAACCGGGGAGCTGTTTTTT. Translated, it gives CASSPQSGGATGELFF.

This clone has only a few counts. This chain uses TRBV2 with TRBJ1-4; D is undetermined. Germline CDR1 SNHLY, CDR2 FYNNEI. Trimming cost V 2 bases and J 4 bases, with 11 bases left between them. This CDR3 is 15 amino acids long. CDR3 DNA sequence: TGTGCCAGCAGTGAACGGGGTGCCCGTAATGAAAAACTGTTTTTT. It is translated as CASSERGARNEKLFF.

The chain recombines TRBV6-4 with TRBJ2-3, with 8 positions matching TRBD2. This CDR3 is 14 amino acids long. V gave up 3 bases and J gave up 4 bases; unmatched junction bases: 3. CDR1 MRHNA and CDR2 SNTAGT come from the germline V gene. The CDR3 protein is CASSEGTRSDTQYF. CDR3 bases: TGTGCCAGCAGTGAAGGGACTAGGTCAGATACGCAGTATTTT.

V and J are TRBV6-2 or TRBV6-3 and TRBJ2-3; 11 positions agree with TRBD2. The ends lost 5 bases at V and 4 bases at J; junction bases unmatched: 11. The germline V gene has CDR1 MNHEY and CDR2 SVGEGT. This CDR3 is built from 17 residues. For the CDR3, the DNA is TGTGCCAGCAGTGATATAATCGGGACTAGCGGTTCAGATACGCAGTATTTT. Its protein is CASSDIIGTSGSDTQYF.

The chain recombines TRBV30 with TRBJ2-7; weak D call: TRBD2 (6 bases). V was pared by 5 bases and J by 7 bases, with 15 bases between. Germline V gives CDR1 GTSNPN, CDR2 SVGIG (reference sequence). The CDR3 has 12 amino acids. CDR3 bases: TGTGCCTGGGAATCGGAGGGTTGGGAGCAGTACTTC. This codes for CAWESEGWEQYF.

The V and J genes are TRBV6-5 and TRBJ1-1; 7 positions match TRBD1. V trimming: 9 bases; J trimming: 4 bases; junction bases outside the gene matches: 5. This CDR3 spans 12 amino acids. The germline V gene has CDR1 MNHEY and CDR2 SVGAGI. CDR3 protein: CASKQGITEAFF. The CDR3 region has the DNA TGTGCCAGTAAACAGGGGATCACTGAAGCTTTCTTT.

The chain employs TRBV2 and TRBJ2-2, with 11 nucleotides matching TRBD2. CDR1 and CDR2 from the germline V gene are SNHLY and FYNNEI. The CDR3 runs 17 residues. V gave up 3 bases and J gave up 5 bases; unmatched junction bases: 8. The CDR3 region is CASSDPLAGGGTGELFF. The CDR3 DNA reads TGTGCCAGCAGTGACCCCCTAGCGGGGGGCGGAACCGGGGAGCTGTTTTTT.

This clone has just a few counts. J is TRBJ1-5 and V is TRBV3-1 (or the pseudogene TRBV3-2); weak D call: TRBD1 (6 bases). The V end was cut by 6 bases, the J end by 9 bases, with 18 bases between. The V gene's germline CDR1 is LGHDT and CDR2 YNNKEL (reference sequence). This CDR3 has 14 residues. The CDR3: CASSQDSPGAPQHF. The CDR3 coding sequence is TGTGCCAGCAGTCAGGACAGTCCAGGGGCGCCCCAGCATTTT.

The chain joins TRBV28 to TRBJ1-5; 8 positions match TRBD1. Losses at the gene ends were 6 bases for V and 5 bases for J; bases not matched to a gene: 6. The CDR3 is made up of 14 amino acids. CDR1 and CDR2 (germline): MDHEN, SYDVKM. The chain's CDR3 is CASRAGTGYQPQHF. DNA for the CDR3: TGTGCCAGCAGAGCCGGGACAGGATATCAGCCCCAGCATTTT.

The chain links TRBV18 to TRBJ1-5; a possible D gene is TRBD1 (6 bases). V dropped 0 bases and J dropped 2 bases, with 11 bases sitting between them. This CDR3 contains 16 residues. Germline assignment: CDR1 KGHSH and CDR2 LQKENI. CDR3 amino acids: CASSPPNRVGNQPQHF. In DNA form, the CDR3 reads TGTGCCAGCTCACCACCTAACAGGGTAGGCAATCAGCCCCAGCATTTT.

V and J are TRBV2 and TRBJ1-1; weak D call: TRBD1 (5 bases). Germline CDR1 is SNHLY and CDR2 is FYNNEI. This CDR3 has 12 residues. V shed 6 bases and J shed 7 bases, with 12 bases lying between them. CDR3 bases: TGTGCCAGCAGGGCGACAGCGGGTGAAGCTTTCTTT. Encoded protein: CASRATAGEAFF.

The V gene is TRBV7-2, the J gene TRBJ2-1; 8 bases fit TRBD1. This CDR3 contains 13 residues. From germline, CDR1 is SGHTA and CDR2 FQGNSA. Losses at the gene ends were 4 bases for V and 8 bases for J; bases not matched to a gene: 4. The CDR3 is CASSSDRGYEQFF. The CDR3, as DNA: TGTGCCAGCAGCTCAGACAGGGGCTATGAGCAGTTCTTC.

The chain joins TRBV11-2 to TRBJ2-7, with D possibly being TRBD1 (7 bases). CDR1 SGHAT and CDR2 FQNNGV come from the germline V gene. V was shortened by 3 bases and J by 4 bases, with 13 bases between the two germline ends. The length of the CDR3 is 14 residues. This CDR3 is CASSFGGTAYEQYF. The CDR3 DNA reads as TGTGCCAGCAGCTTTGGAGGGACAGCTTACGAGCAGTACTTC.

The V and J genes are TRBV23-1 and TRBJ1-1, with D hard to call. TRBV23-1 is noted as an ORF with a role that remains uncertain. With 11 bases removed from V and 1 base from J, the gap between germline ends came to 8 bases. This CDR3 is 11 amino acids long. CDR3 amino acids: CAWRENTEAFF. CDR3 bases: TGCGCCTGGCGGGAGAACACTGAAGCTTTCTTT.

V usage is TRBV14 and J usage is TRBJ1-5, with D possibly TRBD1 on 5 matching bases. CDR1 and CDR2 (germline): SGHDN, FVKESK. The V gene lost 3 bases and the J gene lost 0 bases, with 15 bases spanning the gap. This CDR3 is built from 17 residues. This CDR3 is CASSQGRSLASNQPQHF. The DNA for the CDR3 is TGTGCCAGCAGCCAGGGGCGGTCCCTGGCTAGCAATCAGCCCCAGCATTTT.

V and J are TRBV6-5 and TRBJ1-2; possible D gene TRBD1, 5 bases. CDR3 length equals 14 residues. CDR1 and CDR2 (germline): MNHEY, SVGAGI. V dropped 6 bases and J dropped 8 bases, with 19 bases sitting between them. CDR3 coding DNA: TGTGCCAGCAGATCGACAGACGGAGCCTGGGGCTACACCTTC. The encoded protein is CASRSTDGAWGYTF.

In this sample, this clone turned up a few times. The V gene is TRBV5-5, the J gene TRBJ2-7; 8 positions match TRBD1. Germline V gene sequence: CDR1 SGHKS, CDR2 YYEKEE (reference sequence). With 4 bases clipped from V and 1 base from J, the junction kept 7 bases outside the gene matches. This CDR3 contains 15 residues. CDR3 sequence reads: CASSVRTGNSYEQYF. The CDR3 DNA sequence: TGTGCCAGCAGCGTTCGGACAGGGAATTCCTACGAGCAGTACTTC.